Shown below are 2 T cell receptor beta chains from a single sample sequenced in a study of CD8 T cells in Susac syndrome. An input of roughly 0.5 to 1 ug of RNA was subjected to reverse transcription using random hexamers. TCRdb processed the immunoSEQ multiplex PCR reads anew with MiXCR; each CDR3 protein has one entry. The sample shows approximately 190,000 distinct CDR3 sequences, 80% to 95% of them seen only once. Specimen: CD4+ T cells from PBMCs. These receptors all come from a human donor in good health.

The chain couples TRBV28 to TRBJ2-7; TRBD1 aligns across 7 bases. The J segment lost 7 bases and the V segment lost 10 bases, leaving 16 bases of the junction unmatched. The CDR3 contains 14 residues. CDR1 is MDHEN and CDR2 is SYDVKM in the germline V gene. CDR3 sequence reads: CATKRGTAVGEQYV. In DNA form, the CDR3 reads TGTGCCACTAAACGTGGGACAGCGGTCGGAGAGCAGTACGTC.

The V and J genes are TRBV4-2 and TRBJ1-2; 7 nucleotides align to TRBD1. With V trimmed by 0 bases and J by 2 bases, 3 bases remained unmatched. The germline V gene encodes CDR1 LGHNA and CDR2 YNFKEQ. This CDR3 spans 15 amino acids. This chain's CDR3 is CASSQDTQGNYGYTF. The CDR3 DNA reads TGTGCCAGCAGCCAAGATACACAGGGGAACTATGGCTACACCTTC.